The T cell receptor beta chain under discussion was sequenced for a study of CD8 T cells in ankylosing spondylitis. TCRdb used MiXCR to reprocess the 5' RACE reads, holding one entry per CDR3 protein. The sample includes around 130,000 distinct CDR3 sequences, 17% of them seen just once. Points on this clonotype: What it binds is unknown.

The germline gives CDR1 MNHEY, CDR2 SMNVEV (reference sequence). V was clipped by 5 bases and J by 0 bases, with 8 bases between them. This CDR3 comprises 14 residues. Study outcomes and limitations: Blood of patients with ankylosing spondylitis appeared to be characterized by a TCR beta motif of eight highly homologous variants. In ankylosing spondylitis patients, matched synovial fluid reportedly showed significant enrichment of disease-linked clones.

This sequence joins TRBV27 and TRBJ1-3; D is unresolved. Sequenced: blood, either unsorted or a sorted T cell fraction (not recorded which). This TCR was sampled from a male donor with ankylosing spondylitis. DNA of the CDR3: TGTGCCAGCAGTAACAGAGACTCTGGAAACACCATATATTTT. As protein: CASSNRDSGNTIYF.